Listed below are T cell receptor beta chains from one sample, sequenced in a study of cytomegalovirus exposure and HLA in healthy donors. Measured with immunoSEQ multiplex PCR; TCRdb has only the in-frame clones, and not every one. The specimen's table records over 200,000 clones. Sequenced material: PBMCs. The receptors come from a woman in her 30s in good health and CMV-seropositive. The CDR3 runs from the conserved cysteine through the conserved F or W. Each record gives: V gene, J gene, D gene, CDR3 DNA, CDR3 protein. A D gene is named only where the DNA matches it firmly.

TRBV5-1	TRBJ2-4	TRBD1	TGCGCCAGCAGCCCCTCGACCGGGACAGGGGGGATCCTAGCCAAAAACATTCAGTACTTC	CASSPSTGTGGILAKNIQYF
TRBV11-2	TRBJ1-4	TRBD1	TGTGCCAGCAGCCAAAGGGGGCGCGCTAATGAAAAACTGTTTTTT	CASSQRGRANEKLFF
TRBV5-4	TRBJ1-4	-	TGTGCCAGCAGCTTGGGGGGGGCAACTAATGAAAAACTGTTTTTT	CASSLGGATNEKLFF
TRBV5-8	TRBJ1-4	-	TGTGCCAGCCCAAAGGGCGGAGGGGAAAAACTGTTTTTT	CASPKGGGEKLFF
TRBV5-1	TRBJ2-4	TRBD1	TGCGCCAGCAGCAACGACAGGGGTGGGAGCATTCAGTACTTC	CASSNDRGGSIQYF
TRBV4-3	TRBJ2-3	TRBD2	TGCGCCAGCAGCCGGCGACTAGCGGGAGCAGATACGCAGTATTTT	CASSRRLAGADTQYF
TRBV19	TRBJ1-5	-	TGTGCCAGTAGTATCGGCACAGTTATCAATCAGCCCCAGCATTTT	CASSIGTVINQPQHF
TRBV7-9	TRBJ1-1	TRBD1	TGTGCCAGCAGCTTAGAGGGGGCGCACACTGAAGCTTTCTTT	CASSLEGAHTEAFF
TRBV7-2	TRBJ1-4	TRBD1	TGTGCCAGCAGCTTAGCCCGGACAGGGGTGGAAAAACTGTTTTTT	CASSLARTGVEKLFF
TRBV19	TRBJ1-2	-	TGTGCCAGTAGTATTGCCCGCCAGTCCTATGGCTACACCTTC	CASSIARQSYGYTF
TRBV5-1	TRBJ2-2	-	TGCGCCAGCAGCTTGGTACAGGGACAAAACACCGGGGAGCTGTTTTTT	CASSLVQGQNTGELFF
TRBV6-6	TRBJ2-5	-	TGTGCCAGCACCACGGCCGGGACATCAATCGGGGAGACCCAGTACTTC	CASTTAGTSIGETQYF
TRBV7-9	TRBJ2-3	-	TGTGCCAGCAGCTTGTTGGGGCCTATGTCTCCAGATACGCAGTATTTT	CASSLLGPMSPDTQYF
TRBV19	TRBJ2-7	TRBD2	TGTGCCAGTAGTATCCAACTAGCGGGAGGTGGCGAGCAGTACTTC	CASSIQLAGGGEQYF
TRBV7-9	TRBJ1-2	-	TGTGCCAGCAGCTCCGACAGAGTAACAGGGTTTGGCTACACCTTC	CASSSDRVTGFGYTF
TRBV5-1	TRBJ2-2	-	TGCGCCAGCAGCTCGACAGACTACACCGGGGAGCTGTTTTTT	CASSSTDYTGELFF
TRBV18	TRBJ1-5	TRBD1	TGTGCCAGCTCATTACAGGGGCTGGGTCAGCCCCAGCATTTT	CASSLQGLGQPQHF
TRBV2	TRBJ1-1	TRBD1	TGTGCCAGCCGGACAGGGTCTGAAGCTTTCTTT	CASRTGSEAFF
TRBV6-1	TRBJ1-5	-	TGTGCCAGCAGTTCAGGGTCGGTCAGCAATCAGCCCCAGCATTTT	CASSSGSVSNQPQHF
TRBV6-6	TRBJ1-1	TRBD1	TGTGCCAGCAGCCTAGGGACAGTACCGAACACTGAAGCTTTCTTT	CASSLGTVPNTEAFF
TRBV2	TRBJ1-6	-	TGTGCCAGCATCCCCCAGCTCGCCACAGCCGATCTCTATAATTCACCCCTCCACTTT	CASIPQLATADLYNSPLHF
TRBV7-2	TRBJ2-5	-	TGTGCCAGCAGCTTCCTTCACCAAGAGACCCAGTACTTC	CASSFLHQETQYF
TRBV6-5	TRBJ2-7	-	TGTGCCAGCAGTTATCGGGTTATCCCTCCCTACGAGCAGTACTTC	CASSYRVIPPYEQYF
TRBV11-2	TRBJ1-1	-	TGTGCCAGCAACCGGCCCGCAGGGGTAGACACTGAAGCTTTCTTT	CASNRPAGVDTEAFF
TRBV9	TRBJ2-7	TRBD2	TGTGCCAGCAGCGGTGGACTAGCGGGCACCTACGAGCAGTACTTC	CASSGGLAGTYEQYF